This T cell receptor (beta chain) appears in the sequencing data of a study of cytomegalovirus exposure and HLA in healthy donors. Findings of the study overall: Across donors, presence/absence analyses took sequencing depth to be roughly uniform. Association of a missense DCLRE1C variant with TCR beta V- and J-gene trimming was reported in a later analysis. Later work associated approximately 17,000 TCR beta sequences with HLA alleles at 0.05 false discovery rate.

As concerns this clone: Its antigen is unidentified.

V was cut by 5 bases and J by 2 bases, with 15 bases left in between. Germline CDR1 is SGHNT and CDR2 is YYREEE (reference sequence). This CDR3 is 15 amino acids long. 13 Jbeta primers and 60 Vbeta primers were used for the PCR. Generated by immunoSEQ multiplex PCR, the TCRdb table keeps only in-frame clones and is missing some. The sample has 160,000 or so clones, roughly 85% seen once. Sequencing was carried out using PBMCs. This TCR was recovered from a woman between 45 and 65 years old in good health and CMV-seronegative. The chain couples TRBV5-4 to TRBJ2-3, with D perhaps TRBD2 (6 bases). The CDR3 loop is CASSPGTLPTDTQYF. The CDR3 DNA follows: TGTGCCAGCAGTCCCGGGACTCTGCCCACAGATACGCAGTATTTT.